Below are 4 T cell receptor beta chains sequenced from a single sample in a study of T cell responses to AZD1222 COVID-19 vaccine. Measured with immunoSEQ multiplex PCR; TCRdb has only the in-frame clones, and not every one. The data hold approximately 210,000 clones, with approximately 91% observed a single time. The input for sequencing was peripheral blood, taken 28 days after the second AZD1222 dose. The receptors originated from an adult who received the AZD1222 COVID-19 vaccine.

The rearrangement joins TRBV27 to TRBJ2-7, with 10 nucleotides matching TRBD1. Trimming at V came to 5 bases and at J to 3 bases, leaving 10 bases not matched to a gene. CDR1 MNHEY and CDR2 SMNVEV come from the germline V gene (reference sequence). The CDR3 extends over 16 amino acids. The CDR3 here is CASSRTDRGSFYEQYF. Here the CDR3 DNA reads TGTGCCAGCAGTCGTACGGACAGGGGGAGCTTCTACGAGCAGTACTTC.

V gene TRBV20-1 combines with J gene TRBJ2-1; D is perhaps TRBD1 (6 bases). This CDR3 comprises 13 residues. Per the germline V gene, CDR1 is DFQATT and CDR2 is SNEGSKA (reference sequence). V was pared by 3 bases and J by 5 bases, with 11 bases between. CDR3 sequence: CSASSQGHNEQFF. For the CDR3, the DNA is TGCAGTGCTAGTTCCCAGGGGCACAATGAGCAGTTCTTC.

This sequence joins TRBV6-5 and TRBJ2-2; D might be TRBD2 (5 bases). Germline lookup yields CDR1 MNHEY and CDR2 SVGAGI. Trimming took off 4 bases at V and 2 bases at J, with 14 bases between the two ends. The CDR3 is 16 amino acids. The CDR3 DNA sequence: TGTGCCAGCAGTTCCCTCAGCGGACCCAACACCGGGGAGCTGTTTTTT. It yields the protein CASSSLSGPNTGELFF.

This chain connects TRBV18 to TRBJ2-2; no clear D gene. V was trimmed by 3 bases and J by 6 bases, leaving 14 bases between them. The CDR3 extends over 15 amino acids. Per germline, CDR1 KGHSH and CDR2 LQKENI. As DNA, the CDR3 is TGTGCCAGCTCACCTAACAAAGCGAGCTCCGGGGAGCTGTTTTTT. Translated, it gives CASSPNKASSGELFF. Full variable domain (outside the CDR3, taken from reference TRBV18 and TRBJ2-2): NAGVMQNPRHLVRRRGQEARLRCSPMKGHSHVYWYRQLPEEGLKFMVYLQKENIIDESGMPKERFSAEFPKEGPSILRIQQVVRGDSAAYFCASSPNKASSGELFFGEGSRLTVL.